The clone carrying this TCR beta chain has just a few counts. Its antigen is still unknown. The investigators reverse transcribed all of the isolated RNA, so they sequenced expressed TCRB transcripts. TCRdb's copy holds only in-frame clones and misses some; the assay was immunoSEQ multiplex PCR. The table includes around 320,000 clones, 12% to 15% detected once. The data belong to a study of beta chain features in type 1 diabetes. The study's findings and limits: Reduced insertions and increased deletions marked VDJ junctions in type 1 diabetes patients. Naive, central memory and Treg TCRB repertoires seemed to resemble each other more closely in patients than they did in healthy donors.

Sorted populations were all over 98% pure. The CDR3 length is 18 residues. The V end lost 2 bases, the J end lost 5 bases, and 24 bases lay between the germline ends. CDR1 is SGHTA, CDR2 FQGNSA, per germline. The sample consisted of central memory CD4+ T cells from blood. V is TRBV7-2 and J is TRBJ2-5; D unresolved. The sequence derives from a man under 40 in good health. The CDR3 spells CASSLLPLMGPSRETQYF. CDR3 DNA: TGTGCCAGCAGCTTATTGCCCTTAATGGGCCCCTCTCGGGAGACCCAGTACTTC.